Listed below are T cell receptor beta chains from one sample, sequenced in a study of T cells after yellow fever vaccination. Via MiXCR, TCRdb re-called the 5' RACE reads, giving one row per CDR3 protein. The sample shows 85,000 to 100,000 distinct CDR3 sequences, under 7% of them seen only once. The sample here was CD8+ T cells sorted from PBMCs, taken 10 days after the yellow fever booster vaccination. Receptors originate from a man younger than 35 who received the YFV17D yellow fever vaccine. CDR3s include the opening cysteine and the closing phenylalanine or tryptophan. D genes are given only for firm matches. Size tells how often a clone was seen (once, few, many) or the class of an expanded clone, and some rows leave it out.

v_call	d_call	clone_size	j_call	cdr3_aa	cdr3_nt
TRBV5-1	.	.	TRBJ2-2	CASSLEKTGELFF	TGCGCCAGCAGCTTGGAGAAGACCGGGGAGCTGTTTTTT
TRBV12-3/TRBV12-4	.	few	TRBJ2-3	CASSPRNTDTQYF	TGTGCCAGCAGTCCAAGGAATACAGATACGCAGTATTTT
TRBV18	.	.	TRBJ2-1	CASSPPGEYNEQFF	TGTGCCAGCTCACCACCGGGGGAATACAATGAGCAGTTCTTC
TRBV5-1	.	few	TRBJ2-1	CASSLEAAPMEQFF	TGCGCCAGCAGCTTGGAGGCAGCGCCTATGGAGCAGTTCTTC
TRBV11-3	TRBD2	many	TRBJ2-2	CASSLAVTGELFF	TGTGCCAGCAGCCTAGCGGTCACCGGGGAGCTGTTTTTT
TRBV5-1	TRBD1	.	TRBJ2-2	CASSSQQQGTGELFF	TGCGCCAGCAGCTCCCAGCAACAGGGGACCGGGGAGCTGTTTTTT
TRBV12-3/TRBV12-4	.	few	TRBJ1-4	CASRPPTDPNEKLFF	TGTGCCAGCAGACCCCCGACGGATCCTAATGAAAAACTGTTTTTT
TRBV20-1	.	few	TRBJ1-1	CSAREQPGDTEAFF	TGCAGTGCTAGGGAACAACCAGGGGACACTGAAGCTTTCTTT
TRBV7-9	.	few	TRBJ2-3	CASGLGGRTDTQYF	TGTGCCAGCGGCCTCGGGGGACGCACAGATACGCAGTATTTT
TRBV27	.	few	TRBJ2-5	CASSLWLGNKETQYF	TGTGCCAGCAGTTTATGGCTAGGGAATAAAGAGACCCAGTACTTC
TRBV9	.	.	TRBJ2-2	CASSGTVANTGELFF	TGTGCCAGCAGCGGGACAGTCGCGAACACCGGGGAGCTGTTTTTT
TRBV7-2	.	few	TRBJ2-7	CASSPGAGTYEQYF	TGTGCCAGCAGCCCAGGTGCCGGTACCTACGAGCAGTACTTC
TRBV11-2	TRBD1	many	TRBJ1-3	CASSIGGGNTIYF	TGTGCCAGCAGCATAGGGGGCGGAAACACCATATATTTT
TRBV5-1	TRBD1	few	TRBJ1-4	CASRPGQLNEKLFF	TGCGCCAGCAGACCGGGACAGTTAAATGAAAAACTGTTTTTT
TRBV4-3	.	few	TRBJ2-2	CASSRSAGWVTGELFF	TGCGCCAGCAGCCGCTCGGCAGGTTGGGTCACCGGGGAGCTGTTTTTT
TRBV7-5	.	.	TRBJ2-2	CISVPEAGQATGVDSGELFF	.
TRBV5-1	.	.	TRBJ2-3	CASSINADTQYF	TGCGCCAGCAGTATTAACGCAGATACGCAGTATTTT
TRBV4-3	.	many	TRBJ2-1	CASSPYQSSKNNEQFF	TGCGCCAGCAGCCCCTACCAGAGTTCCAAAAACAATGAGCAGTTCTTC